This TCR beta chain was captured in a study of T cell responses to AZD1222 COVID-19 vaccine. Study-level findings and limits: Spike was spanned by vaccine-associated CD4 TCRs, with dominance at 160-218 and 743-854. Repertoire sampling was restricted to post-peak T cell response timepoints. Reportedly, nearly half the spike-specific TCRs target unmutated variant regions.

This clone turned up a few times. Antigen specificity is unknown. The protocol was immunoSEQ multiplex PCR, while the TCRdb copy is restricted to in-frame clones and leaves out a portion. The data show 50,000 to 70,000 clones, about 88% seen once. The TCR comes from an adult who received the AZD1222 COVID-19 vaccine. The starting material was peripheral blood, obtained 28 days after the second AZD1222 dose.

The CDR3 loop reads CASSQMGGTYNEQFF. The CDR3 bases are TGTGCCAGCAGCCAGATGGGGGGTACCTACAATGAGCAGTTCTTC. This chain connects TRBV7-2 to TRBJ2-1, with a weak D call TRBD2 (6 bases). Trimming removed 5 bases from V and 2 bases from J, with 13 bases in between. The germline V gene has CDR1 SGHTA and CDR2 FQGNSA. There are 15 residues in the CDR3.